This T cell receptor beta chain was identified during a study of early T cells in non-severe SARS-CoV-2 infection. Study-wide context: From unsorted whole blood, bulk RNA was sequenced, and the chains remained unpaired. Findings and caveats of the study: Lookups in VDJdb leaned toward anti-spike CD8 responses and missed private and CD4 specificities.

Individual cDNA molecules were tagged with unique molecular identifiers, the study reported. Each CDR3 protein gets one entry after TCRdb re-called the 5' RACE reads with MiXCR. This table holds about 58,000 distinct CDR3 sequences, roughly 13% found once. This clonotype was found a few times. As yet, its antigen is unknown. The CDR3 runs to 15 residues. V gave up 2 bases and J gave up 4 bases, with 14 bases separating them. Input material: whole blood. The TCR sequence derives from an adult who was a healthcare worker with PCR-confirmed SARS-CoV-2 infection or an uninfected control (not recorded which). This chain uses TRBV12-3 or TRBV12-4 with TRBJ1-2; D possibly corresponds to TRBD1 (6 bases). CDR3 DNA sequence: TGTGCCAGCAGTTTAAGTCTGGGGGCGGGCTATGGCTACACCTTC. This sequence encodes CASSLSLGAGYGYTF.